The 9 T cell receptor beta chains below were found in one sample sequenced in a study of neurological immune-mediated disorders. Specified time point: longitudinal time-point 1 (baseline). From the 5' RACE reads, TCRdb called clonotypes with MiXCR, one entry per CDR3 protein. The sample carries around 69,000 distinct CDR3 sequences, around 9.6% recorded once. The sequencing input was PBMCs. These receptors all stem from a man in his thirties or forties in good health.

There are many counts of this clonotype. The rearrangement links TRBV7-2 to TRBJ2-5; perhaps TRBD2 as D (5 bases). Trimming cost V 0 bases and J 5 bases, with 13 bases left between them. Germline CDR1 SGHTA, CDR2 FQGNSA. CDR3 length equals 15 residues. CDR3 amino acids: CASSLAVPGKETQYF. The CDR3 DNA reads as TGTGCCAGCAGCTTAGCGGTACCGGGAAAGGAGACCCAGTACTTC.

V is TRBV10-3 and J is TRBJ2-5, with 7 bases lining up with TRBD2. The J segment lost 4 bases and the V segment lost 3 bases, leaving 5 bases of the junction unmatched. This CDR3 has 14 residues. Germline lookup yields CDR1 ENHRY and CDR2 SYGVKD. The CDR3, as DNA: TGTGCCATCAGTGAAGGTGCGGGAGCAGAGACCCAGTACTTC. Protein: CAISEGAGAETQYF.

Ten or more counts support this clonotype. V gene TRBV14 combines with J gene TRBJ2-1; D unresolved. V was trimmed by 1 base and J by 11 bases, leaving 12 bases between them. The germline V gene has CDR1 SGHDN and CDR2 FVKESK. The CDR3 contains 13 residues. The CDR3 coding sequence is TGTGCCAGCAGCCAAGTCCCCGGCTACCAGCAGTTCTTC. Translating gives CASSQVPGYQQFF.

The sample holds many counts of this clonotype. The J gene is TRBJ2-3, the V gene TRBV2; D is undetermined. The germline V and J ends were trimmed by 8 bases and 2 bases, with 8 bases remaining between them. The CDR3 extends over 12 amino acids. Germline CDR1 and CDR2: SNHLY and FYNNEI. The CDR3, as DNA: TGTGCCAGCGTCGCAGACACAGATACGCAGTATTTT. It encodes CASVADTDTQYF.

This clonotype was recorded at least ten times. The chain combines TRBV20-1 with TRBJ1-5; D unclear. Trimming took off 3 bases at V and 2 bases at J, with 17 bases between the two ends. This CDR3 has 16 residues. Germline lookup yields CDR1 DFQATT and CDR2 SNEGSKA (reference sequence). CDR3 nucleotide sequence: TGCAGTGCTAGGGACGGTCAGACCGGAGGCAATCAGCCCCAGCATTTT. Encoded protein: CSARDGQTGGNQPQHF.

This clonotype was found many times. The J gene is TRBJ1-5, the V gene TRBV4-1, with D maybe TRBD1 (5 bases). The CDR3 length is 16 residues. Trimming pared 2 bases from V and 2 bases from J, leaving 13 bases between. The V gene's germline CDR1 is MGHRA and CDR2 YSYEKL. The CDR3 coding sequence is TGCGCCAGCAGCCAATCGAGGGGCTCGGGCAATCAGCCCCAGCATTTT. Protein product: CASSQSRGSGNQPQHF.

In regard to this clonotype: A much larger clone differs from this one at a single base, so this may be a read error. The CDR3 DNA sequence: TGCGCCAGCATCCCCTTTGGGCTTGAAGCGGGAGTAGCCGATACGCAGTATTTT. This codes for CASIPFGLEAGVADTQYF. The V and J genes are TRBV5-1 and TRBJ2-3, with TRBD2 matching 8 bases. J gave up 6 bases and V 6 bases, and 21 bases lay outside the gene matches. Germline CDR1 reads SGHRS; CDR2 reads YFSETQ. The CDR3 has 18 residues.

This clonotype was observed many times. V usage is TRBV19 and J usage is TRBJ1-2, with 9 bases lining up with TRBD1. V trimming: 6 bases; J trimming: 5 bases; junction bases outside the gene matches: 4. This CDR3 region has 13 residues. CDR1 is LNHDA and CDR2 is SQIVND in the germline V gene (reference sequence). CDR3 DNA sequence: TGTGCCAGTAGGCCCGGGACAGGGTATGGCTACACCTTC. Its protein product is CASRPGTGYGYTF.

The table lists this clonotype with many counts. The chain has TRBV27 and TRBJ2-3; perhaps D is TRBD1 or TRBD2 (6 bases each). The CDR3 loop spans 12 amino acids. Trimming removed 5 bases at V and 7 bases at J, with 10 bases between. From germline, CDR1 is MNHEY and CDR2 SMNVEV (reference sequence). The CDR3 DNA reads TGTGCCAGCAGTCCCCGGGGGCATACGCAGTATTTT. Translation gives CASSPRGHTQYF.